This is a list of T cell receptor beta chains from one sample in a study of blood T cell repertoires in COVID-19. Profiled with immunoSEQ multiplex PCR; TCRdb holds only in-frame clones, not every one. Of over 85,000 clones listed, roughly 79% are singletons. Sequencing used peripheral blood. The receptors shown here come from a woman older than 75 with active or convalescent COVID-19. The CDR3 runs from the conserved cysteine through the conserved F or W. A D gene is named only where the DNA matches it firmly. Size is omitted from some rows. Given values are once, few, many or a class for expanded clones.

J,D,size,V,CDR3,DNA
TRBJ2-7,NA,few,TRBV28,CASSSTAVGRPWEQYF,TGTGCCAGCAGTTCTACCGCGGTTGGCAGACCGTGGGAGCAGTACTTC
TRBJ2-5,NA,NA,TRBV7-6,CASSLGPGSQETQYF,TGTGCCAGCAGCTTAGGCCCCGGGTCCCAAGAGACCCAGTACTTC
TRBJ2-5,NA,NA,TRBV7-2,CASSLTRARQYF,TGTGCCAGCAGCTTGACGCGGGCGCGCCAGTACTTC
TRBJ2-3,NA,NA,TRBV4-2,CASSLPWPESDTQYF,TGTGCCAGCAGCCTGCCATGGCCGGAGTCAGATACGCAGTATTTT
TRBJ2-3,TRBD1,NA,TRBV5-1,CASSENRDSHSTDTQYF,TGCGCCAGCAGCGAAAACCGGGACAGCCATAGCACAGATACGCAGTATTTT
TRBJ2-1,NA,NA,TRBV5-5,CASSLVGTDYNEQFF,TGTGCCAGCAGCTTGGTAGGGACTGATTACAATGAGCAGTTCTTC
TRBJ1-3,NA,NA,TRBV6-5,CASSPGQGNTIYF,TGTGCCAGCAGCCCGGGTCAGGGAAACACCATATATTTT
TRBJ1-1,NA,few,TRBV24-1,CATSAGRNTEAFF,TGTGCCACCAGTGCTGGCCGGAACACTGAAGCTTTCTTT
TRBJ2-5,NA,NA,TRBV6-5,CASRRTVQETQYF,TGTGCCAGCAGGAGGACAGTCCAAGAGACCCAGTACTTC
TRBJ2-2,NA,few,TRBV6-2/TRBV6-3,CASSQITAHNTGELFF,TGTGCCAGCAGTCAAATCACTGCTCATAACACCGGGGAGCTGTTTTTT
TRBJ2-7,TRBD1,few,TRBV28,CASSSGTGDRGQYF,TGTGCCAGCAGTTCCGGGACAGGGGATCGAGGGCAGTACTTC
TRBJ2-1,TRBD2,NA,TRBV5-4,CASSFPSGSIDEQFF,TGTGCCAGCAGCTTTCCTAGCGGGAGTATAGATGAGCAGTTCTTC
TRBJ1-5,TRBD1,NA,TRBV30,CAWTDRGGNQPQHF,TGTGCCTGGACGGACAGGGGAGGCAATCAGCCCCAGCATTTT
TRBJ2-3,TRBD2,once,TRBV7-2,CASSVTSGTTDTQYF,TGTGCCAGCAGCGTAACTAGCGGTACCACAGATACGCAGTATTTT
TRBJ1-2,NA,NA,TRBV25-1,CASSRGGADSDYGYTF,TGTGCCAGCTCTAGGGGGGGGGCCGACAGCGACTATGGCTACACCTTC
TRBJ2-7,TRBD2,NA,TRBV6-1,CASSELAGGSGHEQYF,TGTGCCAGCAGTGAACTAGCGGGAGGGTCTGGTCACGAGCAGTACTTC
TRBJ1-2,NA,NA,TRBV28,CASSFMSYGYTF,TGTGCCAGCAGTTTCATGAGCTATGGCTACACCTTC
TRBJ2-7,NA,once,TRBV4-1,CASSQDRTDSSYEQYF,TGCGCCAGCAGCCAAGATCGAACAGACAGCTCCTACGAGCAGTACTTC
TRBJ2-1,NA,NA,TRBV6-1,CASSEQGNEQFF,TGTGCCAGCAGTGAACAGGGCAATGAGCAGTTCTTC
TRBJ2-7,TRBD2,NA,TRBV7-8,CASSSGGEQYF,TGTGCCAGCAGCTCGGGGGGAGAGCAGTACTTC
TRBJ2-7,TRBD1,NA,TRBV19,CASSKGTAWAYEQYF,TGTGCCAGTAGCAAAGGGACAGCGTGGGCCTACGAGCAGTACTTC
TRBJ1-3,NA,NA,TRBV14,CASSQKLYASGNTIYF,TGTGCCAGCAGCCAAAAACTTTATGCCTCTGGAAACACCATATATTTT
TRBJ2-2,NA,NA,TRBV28,CASRVRGQPLNTGELFF,TGTGCCAGCAGGGTTCGCGGACAGCCCCTGAACACCGGGGAGCTGTTTTTT
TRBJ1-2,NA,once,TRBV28,CASSSNYYGYTF,TGTGCCAGCAGCTCGAACTACTATGGCTACACCTTC
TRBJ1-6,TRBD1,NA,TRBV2,CASRGQGAVDSPLHF,TGTGCCAGCAGGGGACAGGGGGCAGTGGATTCACCCCTCCACTTT
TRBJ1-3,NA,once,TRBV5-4,CASSLGSNREGGNTIYF,TGTGCCAGCAGCTTGGGAAGTAACAGGGAAGGCGGAAACACCATATATTTT
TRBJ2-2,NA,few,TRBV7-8,CASSRAGRAWDTGELFF,TGTGCCAGCAGCCGAGCGGGCAGGGCATGGGACACCGGGGAGCTGTTTTTT
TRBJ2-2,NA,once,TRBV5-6,CASSFSSTWGVGELFF,TGTGCCAGCAGCTTTAGTTCTACTTGGGGGGTCGGGGAGCTGTTTTTT
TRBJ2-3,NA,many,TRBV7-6,CASSLARSFWGTDTQYF,TGTGCCAGCAGCTTAGCGCGGTCCTTCTGGGGCACAGATACGCAGTATTTT
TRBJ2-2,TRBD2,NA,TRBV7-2,CASSLGGRASGELFF,TGTGCCAGCAGCTTAGGGGGGAGGGCCTCCGGGGAGCTGTTTTTT
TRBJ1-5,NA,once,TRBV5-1,CASSLGETDQPQHF,TGCGCCAGCAGCTTGGGGGAGACTGATCAGCCCCAGCATTTT
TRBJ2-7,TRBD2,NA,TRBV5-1,CASSLERTSSEQYF,TGCGCCAGCAGCTTGGAAAGGACTAGTTCCGAGCAGTACTTC
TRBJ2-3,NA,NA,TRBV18,CASSPSSASTDTQYF,TGTGCCAGCTCACCATCTAGCGCGAGCACAGATACGCAGTATTTT
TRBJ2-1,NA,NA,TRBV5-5,CASSLGHGGSYNEQFF,TGTGCCAGCAGCTTGGGGCACGGGGGCTCCTACAATGAGCAGTTCTTC
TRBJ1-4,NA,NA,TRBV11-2,CASAGESEKLFF,TGTGCTTCGGCGGGGGAGAGTGAAAAACTGTTTTTT
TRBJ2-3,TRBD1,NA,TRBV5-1,CASTDRTGGMGNTQYF,TGCGCCAGCACCGACCGGACAGGTGGAATGGGTAATACGCAGTATTTT
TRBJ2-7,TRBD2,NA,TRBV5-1,CASSSLGLAGEGEQYF,TGCGCCAGCAGCTCCTTAGGACTAGCGGGAGAGGGTGAGCAGTACTTC
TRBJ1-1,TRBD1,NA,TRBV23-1,CASSQLGQVQIQGASDTEAFF,TGCGCCAGCAGTCAATTGGGTCAGGTTCAAATACAGGGGGCGTCTGACACTGAAGCTTTCTTT
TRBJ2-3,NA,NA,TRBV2,CASSPRVSTDTQYF,TGTGCCAGCAGTCCCCGGGTTAGCACAGATACGCAGTATTTT
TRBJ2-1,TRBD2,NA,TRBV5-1,CASSLGVAGETRGYEQFF,TGCGCCAGCAGCTTGGGAGTAGCGGGAGAGACACGGGGGTATGAGCAGTTCTTC
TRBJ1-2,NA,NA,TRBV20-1,CSASLEEGYGYTF,TGCAGTGCTAGTTTGGAGGAGGGCTATGGCTACACCTTC
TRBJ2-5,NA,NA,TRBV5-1,CASSFIIGVQETQYF,TGCGCCAGCAGCTTTATAATAGGGGTCCAAGAGACCCAGTACTTC
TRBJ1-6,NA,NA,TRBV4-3,CASSQIQAPVSPLHF,TGCGCCAGCAGCCAAATACAGGCTCCGGTATCACCCCTCCACTTT
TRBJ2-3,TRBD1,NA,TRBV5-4,CASSPPGQGTDTQYF,TGTGCCAGCAGCCCACCGGGACAGGGAACCGATACGCAGTATTTT